Below are 19 T cell receptor beta chains sequenced from a single sample in a study of T cells expressing NK-cell markers (dated by TCRdb to 2018 to 2021). Library prep was done by 5' RACE. The data were produced on an Illumina HiSeq 2000. Reads reprocessed by TCRdb are summarized as one entry per CDR3 protein sequence, and DNA is absent. The sample table on file contains roughly 280,000 distinct CDR3 sequences. The ten largest clones add up to about 0.4% of the sample. Sequenced sample: blood T cells: a sorted CD56 or NKG2C T cell subset, CD4+ or CD8+ T cells, or bulk PBMC T cells (not recorded which). The receptors stem from a man younger than 30 in good health. Donor details come from another sample of the same person, matched by shared clones.

The chain links TRBV11-3 to TRBJ1-1; TCRdb designates TRBD1, a call that cannot be tested without DNA. The germline V gene has CDR1 SGHNT and CDR2 YENEEA. The CDR3 is 14 residues long. The CDR3 protein is CASSGGTPDTEAFF.

This chain connects TRBV20-1 to TRBJ2-2; TCRdb outputs TRBD1, but without DNA this stays unchecked. Germline values: CDR1 DFQATT, CDR2 SNEGSKA (reference sequence). There are 13 residues in the CDR3. The CDR3: CSARDGAGRGLFF.

The chain employs TRBV5-1 and TRBJ2-3; the TCRdb D gene call, TRBD1, has no DNA to confirm it. The CDR3 consists of 13 residues. Germline V lookup: CDR1 SGHRS, CDR2 YFSETQ. CDR3 sequence reads: CASTRPGTDTQYF.

V and J are TRBV2 and TRBJ2-3; absent DNA, TCRdb's TRBD1 call cannot be checked. The CDR3 is made up of 15 amino acids. Germline CDR1 reads SNHLY; CDR2 reads FYNNEI. CDR3 amino acids: CASSVMAGGSDTQYF.

CDR3 sequence reads: CASSYWAPGTDTQYF. V usage is TRBV6-2 or TRBV6-3 and J usage is TRBJ2-3. Per germline, CDR1 MNHEY and CDR2 SVGEGT. This CDR3 is built from 15 residues.

This rearrangement joins TRBV15 to TRBJ2-2; as DNA is missing, the TRBD2 call by TCRdb cannot be tested. The CDR3 contains 17 residues. Germline lookup yields CDR1 LNHNV and CDR2 YYDKDF (reference sequence). CDR3 protein: CATSSFSGRGNTGELFF.

The chain combines TRBV7-2 with TRBJ2-7; TCRdb lists TRBD1, though no DNA is available to test this call. This CDR3 region has 16 residues. The germline V gene encodes CDR1 SGHTA and CDR2 FQGNSA. CDR3 sequence: CASSPLIGQDGYEQYF.

The chain joins TRBV7-2 to TRBJ2-3. The CDR3 length is 15 residues. CDR1 SGHTA and CDR2 FQGNSA come from the germline V gene. The CDR3 here is CASSLISDLTDTQYF.

The chain carries TRBV12-3 or TRBV12-4 and TRBJ2-1; lacking DNA, the TRBD2 call made by TCRdb goes unchecked. The CDR3 loop spans 15 amino acids. The CDR3 spells CASSHASGSSNEQFF.

The chain carries TRBV5-4 and TRBJ2-7. The length of the CDR3 is 12 residues. In germline, CDR1 is SGHNT, CDR2 YYREEE (reference sequence). CDR3 in amino acids: CASSLPNYEQYF.

The chain recombines TRBV19 with TRBJ1-5; TCRdb outputs TRBD1, but without DNA this stays unchecked. In germline, CDR1 is LNHDA, CDR2 SQIVND (reference sequence). The CDR3 length is 13 residues. CDR3 sequence reads: CASGQGAGQPQHF.

The chain is built from TRBV5-4 and TRBJ1-6. This CDR3 is 13 amino acids long. From germline, CDR1 is SGHNT and CDR2 YYREEE (reference sequence). CDR3 protein: CASSFRENSPLHF.

This rearrangement joins TRBV19 to TRBJ2-2; the TCRdb call, TRBD1, lacks DNA for checking. The germline gives CDR1 LNHDA, CDR2 SQIVND (reference sequence). CDR3 length: 19 residues. The CDR3 protein is CASSPFPGPRQTNTGELFF.

V and J are TRBV3-1 and TRBJ1-1. Per the germline V gene, CDR1 is LGHDT and CDR2 is YNNKEL (reference sequence). This CDR3 region has 12 residues. CDR3 region: CASSQDPYRTFF.

The chain carries TRBV12-3 or TRBV12-4 and TRBJ1-6; TCRdb's assignment of TRBD1 cannot be checked, as there is no DNA. This CDR3 has 13 residues. CDR3 residues: CASRGSGGSPLHF.

The chain carries TRBV6-5 and TRBJ2-7; TCRdb designates TRBD1, a call that cannot be tested without DNA. The CDR3 extends over 14 amino acids. Germline V gene data show CDR1 as MNHEY and CDR2 as SVGAGI. Here the CDR3 reads CASSSPGLRAEQYF.

This chain joins TRBV6-2 or TRBV6-3 and TRBJ2-7; no DNA is available, so the TRBD1 call from TCRdb remains unchecked. Germline V gives CDR1 MNHEY, CDR2 SVGEGT. The CDR3 length is 14 residues. The CDR3 sequence is CASSNLDRGYEQYF.

V gene TRBV6-5 combines with J gene TRBJ1-4. The CDR3 is 16 amino acids. Germline lookup yields CDR1 MNHEY and CDR2 SVGAGI. CDR3: CASSPRGPATNEKLFF.

J is TRBJ2-3 and V is TRBV15. This CDR3 contains 14 residues. From germline, CDR1 is LNHNV and CDR2 YYDKDF (reference sequence). The CDR3 sequence is CATSRGTSPDTQYF.